Listed below are T cell receptor beta chains from one sample, sequenced in a study of blood T cell repertoires in COVID-19. The method was immunoSEQ multiplex PCR; TCRdb's version includes in-frame clones alone and lacks a portion of them. Seen here are 80,000 to 100,000 clones, around 87% observed once, and the top ten hold just under 20%. Sample: peripheral blood. The receptor source for this set is a human donor in a cohort sampled during active COVID-19. The CDR3 runs from the conserved cysteine through the conserved F or W. D genes are given only for firm matches. The size entry is marked missing in some rows and otherwise reads once, few, many or a size class.

v_call: TRBV13
clone_size: .
d_call: TRBD2
j_call: TRBJ2-3
cdr3_nt: TGTGCCAGCAGCCTCGGACTAGCGGGAGGGCCGGGCACAGATACGCAGTATTTT
cdr3_aa: CASSLGLAGGPGTDTQYF

v_call: TRBV19
clone_size: .
d_call: TRBD1
j_call: TRBJ1-1
cdr3_nt: TGTGCCAGTAGTCGCCAGGGGGCGTATTGGGAAGCTTTCTTT
cdr3_aa: CASSRQGAYWEAFF

v_call: TRBV5-1
clone_size: .
d_call: TRBD2
j_call: TRBJ2-7
cdr3_nt: TGCGCCAGCAGCTTAGCACTAGCGGGAGCCGAGCAGTACTTC
cdr3_aa: CASSLALAGAEQYF

v_call: TRBV6-4
clone_size: few
d_call: TRBD2
j_call: TRBJ2-1
cdr3_nt: TGTGCCAGCAGTGACGGGGCGGGGGACTCCTACAATGAGCAGTTCTTC
cdr3_aa: CASSDGAGDSYNEQFF

v_call: TRBV4-1
clone_size: once
d_call: .
j_call: TRBJ1-2
cdr3_nt: TGCGCCAGCAGCCAGCAGAATGGCTACACCTTC
cdr3_aa: CASSQQNGYTF

v_call: TRBV5-5
clone_size: .
d_call: .
j_call: TRBJ1-3
cdr3_nt: TGTGCCAGCAGGCCAATTGGGGTGGGGCGCCTCTCTGGAAACACCATATATTTT
cdr3_aa: CASRPIGVGRLSGNTIYF

v_call: TRBV2
clone_size: .
d_call: TRBD1
j_call: TRBJ1-1
cdr3_nt: TGTGCCAGCAGTGACCAACAGGGGGCCGAGAGGAACACTGAAGCTTTCTTT
cdr3_aa: CASSDQQGAERNTEAFF

v_call: TRBV7-3
clone_size: .
d_call: .
j_call: TRBJ2-1
cdr3_nt: TGTGCCAGCAGCCGCGGGACAGCCAATGAGCAGTTCTTC
cdr3_aa: CASSRGTANEQFF

v_call: TRBV28
clone_size: .
d_call: .
j_call: TRBJ1-2
cdr3_nt: TGTGCCAGCAGGCTCGGGACAACCTATGGCTACACCTTC
cdr3_aa: CASRLGTTYGYTF

v_call: TRBV5-6
clone_size: .
d_call: .
j_call: TRBJ2-1
cdr3_nt: TGTGCCAGCAGCTCGACCGGTACGGGAAGATCCAATGAGCAGTTCTTC
cdr3_aa: CASSSTGTGRSNEQFF

v_call: TRBV7-9
clone_size: .
d_call: TRBD2
j_call: TRBJ2-5
cdr3_nt: TGTGCCAGCAGCGTCAGCGGGACCCTCCAAGAGACCCAGTACTTC
cdr3_aa: CASSVSGTLQETQYF

v_call: TRBV6-5
clone_size: .
d_call: TRBD2
j_call: TRBJ2-3
cdr3_nt: TGTGCCAGCAGTTACTCGGGGACTAGCCGAGATACGCAGTATTTT
cdr3_aa: CASSYSGTSRDTQYF

v_call: TRBV7-3
clone_size: .
d_call: TRBD2
j_call: TRBJ2-1
cdr3_nt: TGTGCCAGCAGCTCGGCGGGAGGGGTCGATGAGCAGTTCTTC
cdr3_aa: CASSSAGGVDEQFF

v_call: TRBV28
clone_size: .
d_call: TRBD1
j_call: TRBJ2-7
cdr3_nt: TGTGCCAGCAGAAGACAGGGCCCCTACGAGCAGTACTTC
cdr3_aa: CASRRQGPYEQYF

v_call: TRBV2
clone_size: .
d_call: TRBD2
j_call: TRBJ2-3
cdr3_nt: TGTGCCAGCAGTGAAGTGGCGGGGGGCACAGATACGCAGTATTTT
cdr3_aa: CASSEVAGGTDTQYF